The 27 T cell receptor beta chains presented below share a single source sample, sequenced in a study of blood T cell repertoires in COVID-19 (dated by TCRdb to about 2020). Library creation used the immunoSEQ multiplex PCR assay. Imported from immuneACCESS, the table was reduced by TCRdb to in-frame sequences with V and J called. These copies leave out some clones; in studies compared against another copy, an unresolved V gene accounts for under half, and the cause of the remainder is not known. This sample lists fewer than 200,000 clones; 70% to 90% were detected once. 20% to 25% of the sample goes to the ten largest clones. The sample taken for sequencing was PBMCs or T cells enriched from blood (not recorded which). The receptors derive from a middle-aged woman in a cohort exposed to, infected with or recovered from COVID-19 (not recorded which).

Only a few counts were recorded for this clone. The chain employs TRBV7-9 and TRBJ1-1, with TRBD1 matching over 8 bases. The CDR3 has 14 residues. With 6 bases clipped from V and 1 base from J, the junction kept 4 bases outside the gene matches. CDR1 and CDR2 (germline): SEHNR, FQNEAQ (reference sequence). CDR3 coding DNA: TGTGCCAGCAGGCTAGGACAGGGGAACACTGAAGCTTTCTTT. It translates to CASRLGQGNTEAFF.

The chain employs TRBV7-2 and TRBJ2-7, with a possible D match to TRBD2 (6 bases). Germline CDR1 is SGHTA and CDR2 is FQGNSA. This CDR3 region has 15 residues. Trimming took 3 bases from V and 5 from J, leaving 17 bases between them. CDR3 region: CASSFGPVEGNEQYF. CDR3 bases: TGTGCCAGCAGCTTCGGGCCCGTGGAGGGGAACGAGCAGTACTTC.

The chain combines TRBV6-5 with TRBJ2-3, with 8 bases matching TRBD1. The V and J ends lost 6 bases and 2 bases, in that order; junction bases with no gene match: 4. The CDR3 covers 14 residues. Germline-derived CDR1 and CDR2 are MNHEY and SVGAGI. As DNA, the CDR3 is TGTGCCAGCAGCTACAGGGGGATCACAGATACGCAGTATTTT. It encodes CASSYRGITDTQYF.

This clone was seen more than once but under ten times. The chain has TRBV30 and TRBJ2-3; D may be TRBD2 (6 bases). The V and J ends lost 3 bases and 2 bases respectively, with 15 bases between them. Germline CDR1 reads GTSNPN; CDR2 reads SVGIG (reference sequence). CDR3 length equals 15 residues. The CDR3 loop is CAWSLLADNTDTQYF. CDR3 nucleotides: TGTGCCTGGAGCCTGTTAGCGGATAACACAGATACGCAGTATTTT. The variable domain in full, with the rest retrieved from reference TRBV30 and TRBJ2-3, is SQTIHQWPATLVQPVGSPLSLECTVEGTSNPNLYWYRQAAGRGLQLLFYSVGIGQISSEVPQNLSASRPQDRQFILSSKKLLLSDSGFYLCAWSLLADNTDTQYFGPGTRLTVL.

CDR3 region: CASSLGGLRGYTF. The CDR3, as DNA: TGCGCCAGCAGCTTGGGGGGGCTCCGTGGCTACACCTTC. This chain links TRBV5-1 with TRBJ1-2, with D perhaps TRBD1 (6 bases). Trimming shortened V by 0 bases and J by 7 bases, and 10 bases separated the two germline ends. The CDR3 contains 13 residues. Germline CDR1 and CDR2: SGHRS and YFSETQ.

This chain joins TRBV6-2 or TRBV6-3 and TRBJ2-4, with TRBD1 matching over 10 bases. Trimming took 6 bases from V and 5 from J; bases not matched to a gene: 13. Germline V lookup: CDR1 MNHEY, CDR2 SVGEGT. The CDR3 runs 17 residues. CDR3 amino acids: CASSEGTGVYAENIQYF. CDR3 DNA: TGTGCCAGCAGCGAGGGGACAGGGGTTTACGCTGAAAACATTCAGTACTTC.

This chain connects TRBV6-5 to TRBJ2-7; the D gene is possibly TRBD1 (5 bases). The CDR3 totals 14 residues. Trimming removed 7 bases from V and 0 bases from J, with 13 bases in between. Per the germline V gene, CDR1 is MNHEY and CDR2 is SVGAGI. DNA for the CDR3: TGTGCCAGCAATGGCCAGGGTCGCTCCTACGAGCAGTACTTC. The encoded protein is CASNGQGRSYEQYF.

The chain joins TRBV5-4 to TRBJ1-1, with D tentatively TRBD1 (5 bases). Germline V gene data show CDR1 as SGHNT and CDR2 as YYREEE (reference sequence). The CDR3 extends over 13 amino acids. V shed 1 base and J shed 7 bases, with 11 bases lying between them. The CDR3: CASSLRRGGEAFF. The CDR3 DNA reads TGTGCCAGCAGCTTGCGGAGGGGAGGTGAAGCTTTCTTT.

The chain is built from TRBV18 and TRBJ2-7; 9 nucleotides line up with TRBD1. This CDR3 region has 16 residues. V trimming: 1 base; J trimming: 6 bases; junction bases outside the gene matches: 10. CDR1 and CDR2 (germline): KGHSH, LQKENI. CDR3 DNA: TGTGCCAGCTCACCACTACCTACAGGGGGCACAGGCGAGCAGTACTTC. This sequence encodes CASSPLPTGGTGEQYF.

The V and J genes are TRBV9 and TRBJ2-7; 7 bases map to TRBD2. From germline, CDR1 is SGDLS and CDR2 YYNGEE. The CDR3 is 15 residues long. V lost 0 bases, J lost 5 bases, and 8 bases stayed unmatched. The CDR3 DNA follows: TGTGCCAGCAGCGTAGGCGGGAGCGTTGCCGACGAGCAGTACTTC. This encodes CASSVGGSVADEQYF.

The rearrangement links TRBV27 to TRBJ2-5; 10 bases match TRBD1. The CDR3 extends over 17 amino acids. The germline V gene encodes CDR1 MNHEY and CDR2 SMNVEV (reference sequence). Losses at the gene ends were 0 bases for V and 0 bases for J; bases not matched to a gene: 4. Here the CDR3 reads CASSLSVDRGYQETQYF. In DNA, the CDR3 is TGTGCCAGCAGTTTATCCGTGGACAGGGGGTACCAAGAGACCCAGTACTTC.

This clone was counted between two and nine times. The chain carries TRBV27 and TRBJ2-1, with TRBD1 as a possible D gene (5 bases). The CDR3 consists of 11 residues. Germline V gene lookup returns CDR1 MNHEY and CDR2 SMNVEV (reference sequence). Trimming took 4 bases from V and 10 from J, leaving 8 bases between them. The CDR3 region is CASSWGLEQFF. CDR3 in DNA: TGTGCCAGCAGTTGGGGCTTAGAGCAGTTCTTC.

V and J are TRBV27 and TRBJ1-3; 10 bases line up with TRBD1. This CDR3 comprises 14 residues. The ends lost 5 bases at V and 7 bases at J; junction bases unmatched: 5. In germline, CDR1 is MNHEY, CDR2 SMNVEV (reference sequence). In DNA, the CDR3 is TGTGCCAGCAGTCCCCGACAGGGGGCGAACACCATATATTTT. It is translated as CASSPRQGANTIYF.

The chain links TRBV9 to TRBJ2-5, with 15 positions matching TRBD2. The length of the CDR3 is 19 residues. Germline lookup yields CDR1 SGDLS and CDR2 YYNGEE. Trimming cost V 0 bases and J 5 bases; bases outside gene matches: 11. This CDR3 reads CASSVGGLAGGPFGETQYF. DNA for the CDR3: TGTGCCAGCAGCGTAGGGGGACTAGCGGGAGGCCCTTTTGGTGAGACCCAGTACTTC.

DNA for the CDR3: TGTGCCAGCAGCGCCTCCGGGACAGGGAGGGAAAAACTGTTTTTT. Protein product: CASSASGTGREKLFF. The chain carries TRBV9 and TRBJ1-4; TRBD1 agrees at 9 bases. Trimming removed 3 bases from V and 8 bases from J; junction bases left unmatched: 8. Germline V gives CDR1 SGDLS, CDR2 YYNGEE. The CDR3 sequence is 15 residues long.

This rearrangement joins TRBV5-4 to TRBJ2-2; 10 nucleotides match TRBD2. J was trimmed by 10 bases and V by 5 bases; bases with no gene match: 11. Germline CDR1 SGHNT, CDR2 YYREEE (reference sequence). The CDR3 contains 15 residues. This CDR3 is CASSLTQAGGPELFF. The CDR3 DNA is TGTGCCAGCAGTCTTACCCAAGCGGGGGGGCCGGAGCTGTTTTTT.

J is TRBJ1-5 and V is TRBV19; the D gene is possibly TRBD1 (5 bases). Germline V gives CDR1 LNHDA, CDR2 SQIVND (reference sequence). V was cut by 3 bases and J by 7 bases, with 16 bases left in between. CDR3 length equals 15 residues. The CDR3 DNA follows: TGTGCCAGTAGTATCATACGGCAGGGTAACCAGCCCCAGCATTTT. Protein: CASSIIRQGNQPQHF.

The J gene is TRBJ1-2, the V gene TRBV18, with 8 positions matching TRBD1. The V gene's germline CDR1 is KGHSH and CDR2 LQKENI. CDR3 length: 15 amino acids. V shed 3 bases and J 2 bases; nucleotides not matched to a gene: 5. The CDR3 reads CASSPNQGANYGYTF. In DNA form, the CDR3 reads TGTGCCAGCTCACCCAATCAGGGGGCCAACTATGGCTACACCTTC.

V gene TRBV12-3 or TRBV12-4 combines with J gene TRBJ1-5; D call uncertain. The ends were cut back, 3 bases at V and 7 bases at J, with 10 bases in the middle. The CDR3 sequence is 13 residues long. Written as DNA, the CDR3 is TGTGCCAGCAGTTTGTGGGAGGAGCAGCCCCAGCATTTT. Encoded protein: CASSLWEEQPQHF.

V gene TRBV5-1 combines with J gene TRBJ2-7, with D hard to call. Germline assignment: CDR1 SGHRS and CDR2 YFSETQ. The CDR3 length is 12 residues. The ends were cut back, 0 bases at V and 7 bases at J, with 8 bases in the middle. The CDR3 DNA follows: TGCGCCAGCAGCTTGGGCGCGAATGAGCAGTACTTC. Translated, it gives CASSLGANEQYF.

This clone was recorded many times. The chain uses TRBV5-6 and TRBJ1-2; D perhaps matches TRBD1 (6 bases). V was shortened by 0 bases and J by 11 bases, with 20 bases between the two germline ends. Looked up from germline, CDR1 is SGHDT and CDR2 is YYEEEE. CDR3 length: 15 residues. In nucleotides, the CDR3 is TGTGCCAGCAGCTTGGCCAACCAGGGGACGTCGGAATACACCTTC. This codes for CASSLANQGTSEYTF.

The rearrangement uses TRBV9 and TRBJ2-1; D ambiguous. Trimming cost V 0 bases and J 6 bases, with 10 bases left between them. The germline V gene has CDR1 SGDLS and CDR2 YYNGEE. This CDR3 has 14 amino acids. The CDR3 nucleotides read TGTGCCAGCAGCGTAGAGTCTCTCGGCAATGAGCAGTTCTTC. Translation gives CASSVESLGNEQFF.

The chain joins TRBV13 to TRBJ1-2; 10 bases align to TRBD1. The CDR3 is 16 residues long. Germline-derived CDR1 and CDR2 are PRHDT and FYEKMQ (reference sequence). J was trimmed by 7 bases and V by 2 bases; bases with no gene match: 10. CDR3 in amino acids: CASSLLTTGGEFGYTF. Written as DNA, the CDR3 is TGTGCCAGCAGCTTACTCACGACAGGGGGCGAGTTTGGCTACACCTTC.

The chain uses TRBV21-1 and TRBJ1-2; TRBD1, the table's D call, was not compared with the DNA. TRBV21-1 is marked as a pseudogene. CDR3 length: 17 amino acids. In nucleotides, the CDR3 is TGTGCCAGCAGCAAATCTTATAGGGGACAGGGAAACTATGGCTACACCTTC. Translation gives CASSKSYRGQGNYGYTF.

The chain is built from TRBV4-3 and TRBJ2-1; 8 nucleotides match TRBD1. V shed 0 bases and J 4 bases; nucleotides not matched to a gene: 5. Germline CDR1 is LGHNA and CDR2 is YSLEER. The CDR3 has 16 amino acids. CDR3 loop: CASSQDVQGAYNEQFF. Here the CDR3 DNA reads TGCGCCAGCAGCCAAGACGTCCAGGGGGCATACAATGAGCAGTTCTTC.

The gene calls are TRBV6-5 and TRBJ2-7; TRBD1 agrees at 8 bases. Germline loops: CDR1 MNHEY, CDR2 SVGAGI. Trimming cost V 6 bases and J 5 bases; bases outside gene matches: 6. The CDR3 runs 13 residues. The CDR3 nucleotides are TGTGCCAGCAGCAACCAGGGGGCCGACGAGCAGTACTTC. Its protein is CASSNQGADEQYF.

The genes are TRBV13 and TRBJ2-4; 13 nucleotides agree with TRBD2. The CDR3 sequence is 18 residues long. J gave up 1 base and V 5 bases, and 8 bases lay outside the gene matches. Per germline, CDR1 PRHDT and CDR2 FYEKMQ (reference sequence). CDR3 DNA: TGTGCCAGCAGCAAGGGACTAGCGGGGCCGTCGGCCAAAAACATTCAGTACTTC. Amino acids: CASSKGLAGPSAKNIQYF. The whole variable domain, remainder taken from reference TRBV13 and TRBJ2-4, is AAGVIQSPRHLIKEKRETATLKCYPIPRHDTVYWYQQGPGQDPQFLISFYEKMQSDKGSIPDRFSAQQFSDYHSELNMSSLELGDSALYFCASSKGLAGPSAKNIQYFGAGTRLSVL.